This TCR beta chain was retrieved from a study of blood T cell repertoires in COVID-19. Study information: Samples of COVID-19 (acute and convalescent) were obtained from the United States, Italy and Spain. PBMCs, B-cell-depleted T cells, or T cells were the source of the cDNA or gDNA that made up the material.

The length of the CDR3 is 12 residues. Germline CDR1 SGHTS, CDR2 YDEGEE. V was trimmed by 2 bases and J by 4 bases, leaving 5 bases between them. While infection was still active, Seattle patients were enrolled and then followed longitudinally. How the authors handled the data: Estimation of nucleated cell counts relied on the amplification of reference gene primers. Clones were sequenced by immunoSEQ multiplex PCR, and TCRdb holds only the in-frame ones, with some missing. The V and J calls and clone size come from that table; D and trimming were worked out from the DNA. The sample consists of a few hundred thousand clones, approximately 88% of them appearing once.

Material for sequencing was peripheral blood. The genes are TRBV5-8 and TRBJ2-3, with D hard to call. This receptor was obtained from an older woman with COVID-19, enrolled during active disease. DNA for the CDR3: TGTGCCAGCAGCTTAACTGCAGATACGCAGTATTTT. Translated, it gives CASSLTADTQYF.